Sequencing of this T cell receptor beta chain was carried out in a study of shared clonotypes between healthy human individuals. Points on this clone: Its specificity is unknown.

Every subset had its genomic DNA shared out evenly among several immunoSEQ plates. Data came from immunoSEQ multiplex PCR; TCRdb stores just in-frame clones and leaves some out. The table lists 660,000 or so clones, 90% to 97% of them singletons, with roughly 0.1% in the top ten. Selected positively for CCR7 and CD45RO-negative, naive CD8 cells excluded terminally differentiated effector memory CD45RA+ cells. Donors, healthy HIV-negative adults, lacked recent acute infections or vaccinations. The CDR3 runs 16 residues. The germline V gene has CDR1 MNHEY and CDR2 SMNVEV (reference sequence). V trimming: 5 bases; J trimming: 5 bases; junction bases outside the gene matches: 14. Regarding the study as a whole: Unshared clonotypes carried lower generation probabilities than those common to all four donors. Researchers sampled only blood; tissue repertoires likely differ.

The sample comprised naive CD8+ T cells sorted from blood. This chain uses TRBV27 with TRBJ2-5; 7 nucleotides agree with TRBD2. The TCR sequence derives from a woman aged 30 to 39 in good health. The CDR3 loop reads CASSPAAGEFVETQYF. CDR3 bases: TGTGCCAGCAGTCCCGCGGCGGGAGAGTTCGTGGAGACCCAGTACTTC.